What follows are 32 T cell receptor beta chains derived from one specimen sequenced in a study of blood T cell repertoires in COVID-19. Assay: immunoSEQ multiplex PCR; the TCRdb copy retains only in-frame clones and omits some. The table shows about 280,000 clones, with about four fifths occurring only once. The sequencing input was peripheral blood. The receptors derive from a woman between 45 and 65 years old who had recovered from COVID-19.

This rearrangement joins TRBV6-2 or TRBV6-3 to TRBJ2-7; 13 nucleotides align to TRBD2. The CDR3 has 16 residues. V lost 2 bases, J lost 5 bases, and 6 bases stayed unmatched. Germline V gene lookup returns CDR1 MNHEY and CDR2 SVGEGT. CDR3 sequence reads: CASSYGGTSGKDEQYF. The CDR3 nucleotides are TGTGCCAGCAGTTACGGGGGGACTAGCGGGAAGGACGAGCAGTACTTC.

The V and J genes are TRBV29-1 and TRBJ2-7; a possible D gene is TRBD2 (5 bases). There are 14 residues in the CDR3. The V gene's germline CDR1 is SQVTM and CDR2 ANQGSEA. V shed 5 bases and J shed 0 bases, with 14 bases lying between them. The CDR3 coding sequence is TGCAGCGTTCAGGACTTGAAGAGCTCCTACGAGCAGTACTTC. This sequence encodes CSVQDLKSSYEQYF.

In DNA, the CDR3 is TGTGCCAGCAGCTTACTGTCGACAGGGGGAGAGGCTTTCTTT. Translation gives CASSLLSTGGEAFF. The genes are TRBV11-1 and TRBJ1-1, with 9 positions matching TRBD1. The CDR3 spans 14 residues. Germline CDR1 reads SGHAT; CDR2 reads FQDESV (reference sequence). Trimming took 2 bases from V and 11 from J; bases not matched to a gene: 9.

The chain couples TRBV18 to TRBJ2-5, with TRBD2 matching over 13 bases. This CDR3 spans 16 amino acids. The V gene's germline CDR1 is KGHSH and CDR2 LQKENI. V gave up 3 bases and J gave up 4 bases; unmatched junction bases: 5. The CDR3 protein is CASSPAGTSGIETQYF. CDR3 in DNA: TGTGCCAGCTCACCCGCCGGGACTAGCGGGATAGAGACCCAGTACTTC. The full variable domain, with the rest looked up from reference TRBV18 and TRBJ2-5, is NAGVMQNPRHLVRRRGQEARLRCSPMKGHSHVYWYRQLPEEGLKFMVYLQKENIIDESGMPKERFSAEFPKEGPSILRIQQVVRGDSAAYFCASSPAGTSGIETQYFGPGTRLLVL.

The chain carries TRBV7-9 and TRBJ2-7; no clear D gene. V shed 3 bases and J shed 0 bases, with 6 bases lying between them. CDR1 is SEHNR, CDR2 FQNEAQ, per germline (reference sequence). The CDR3 is made up of 13 amino acids. The CDR3 DNA follows: TGTGCCAGCAGCTTGAGTAACTCCTACGAGCAGTACTTC. The encoded protein is CASSLSNSYEQYF. The full variable domain, completed using reference TRBV7-9 and TRBJ2-7, is DTGVSQNPRHKITKRGQNVTFRCDPISEHNRLYWYRQTLGQGPEFLTYFQNEAQLEKSRLLSDRFSAERPKGSFSTLEIQRTEQGDSAMYLCASSLSNSYEQYFGPGTRLTVT.

The CDR3 sequence: CASSKSYTSSYNEQFF. In DNA form, the CDR3 reads TGTGCCAGCAGCAAATCCTATACTAGCTCCTACAATGAGCAGTTCTTC. The chain recombines TRBV5-6 with TRBJ2-1; TRBD2 might be the D (5 bases). Trimming left V 4 bases short and J 0 bases short, with 14 bases between. The CDR3 extends over 16 amino acids. In germline, CDR1 is SGHDT, CDR2 YYEEEE.

On this clone: The same CDR3 also results from other DNA sequences found in this sample. CDR3: CASSLTPDTEAFF. CDR3 DNA sequence: TGTGCCAGCAGCTTGACACCGGACACTGAAGCTTTCTTT. This chain connects TRBV13 to TRBJ1-1; D is unresolved. The CDR3 runs 13 residues. Trimming took off 3 bases at V and 3 bases at J, with 8 bases between the two ends. From germline, CDR1 is PRHDT and CDR2 FYEKMQ (reference sequence).

V gene TRBV7-8 combines with J gene TRBJ2-1; D not resolved. The V and J ends lost 3 bases and 7 bases respectively, with 16 bases between them. CDR1 SGHVS and CDR2 FQNEAQ come from the germline V gene. The CDR3 spans 15 residues. CDR3 in amino acids: CASSLYVTVWNEQFF. The DNA for the CDR3 is TGTGCCAGCAGCTTGTACGTCACGGTGTGGAATGAGCAGTTCTTC.

This clone was seen only once. The chain is built from TRBV2 and TRBJ2-1; 12 bases align to TRBD2. Trimming took 6 bases from V and 4 from J; bases not matched to a gene: 4. This CDR3 spans 15 amino acids. Germline V gene data show CDR1 as SNHLY and CDR2 as FYNNEI. CDR3 DNA: TGTGCCAGCAGAGACGGGACTAGCGGGTACAATGAGCAGTTCTTC. The encoded protein is CASRDGTSGYNEQFF.

The CDR3 reads CASRLGLAGSYEQFF. CDR3 nucleotide sequence: TGTGCCAGCAGATTAGGGCTAGCGGGGAGTTATGAGCAGTTCTTC. This rearrangement joins TRBV27 to TRBJ2-1, with TRBD2 matching over 9 bases. From germline, CDR1 is MNHEY and CDR2 SMNVEV (reference sequence). The CDR3 runs 15 residues. V lost 6 bases, J lost 8 bases, and 11 bases stayed unmatched.

This rearrangement joins TRBV27 to TRBJ1-6; 7 nucleotides line up with TRBD1. The CDR3 spans 14 residues. The trim removed 6 bases at V and 9 bases at J, leaving 8 bases unmatched. Germline-derived CDR1 and CDR2 are MNHEY and SMNVEV (reference sequence). This CDR3 is CASSPYRGLSPLHF. As DNA, the CDR3 is TGTGCCAGCAGCCCTTACAGGGGACTTTCACCCCTCCACTTT.

This rearrangement joins TRBV2 to TRBJ1-5, with 8 bases fitting TRBD1. Losses at the gene ends were 2 bases for V and 8 bases for J; bases not matched to a gene: 8. The germline gives CDR1 SNHLY, CDR2 FYNNEI. The CDR3 sequence is 15 residues long. This CDR3 reads CASSETQTGAKPQHF. The CDR3 nucleotides are TGTGCCAGCAGTGAAACCCAGACAGGGGCGAAGCCCCAGCATTTT.

This clone was picked up one time. V usage is TRBV4-3 and J usage is TRBJ1-4; TRBD1 might be the D (6 bases). The V end lost 1 base, the J end lost 3 bases, and 12 bases lay between the germline ends. This CDR3 has 16 amino acids. The germline V gene has CDR1 LGHNA and CDR2 YSLEER. The CDR3 is CASSQGPAGANEKLFF. CDR3 nucleotide sequence: TGCGCCAGCAGCCAAGGCCCCGCAGGGGCTAATGAAAAACTGTTTTTT.

This chain joins TRBV5-6 and TRBJ1-4, with D uncertain. The V and J ends lost 1 base and 7 bases respectively, with 11 bases between them. The germline gives CDR1 SGHDT, CDR2 YYEEEE. This CDR3 has 14 residues. CDR3 loop: CASSLPGLSEKLFF. In DNA form, the CDR3 reads TGTGCCAGCAGCTTGCCGGGTTTGAGTGAAAAACTGTTTTTT.

The rearrangement joins TRBV5-1 to TRBJ1-1, with TRBD1 as a possible D gene (5 bases). V was trimmed by 3 bases and J by 0 bases, leaving 9 bases between them. Germline lookup yields CDR1 SGHRS and CDR2 YFSETQ. CDR3 length equals 14 residues. CDR3 sequence (DNA): TGCGCCAGCAGCTCAGGGATAATGAACACTGAAGCTTTCTTT. Translation gives CASSSGIMNTEAFF.

V usage is TRBV27 and J usage is TRBJ1-6, with 7 nucleotides matching TRBD1. Unmatched junction bases numbered 5, after V lost 0 bases and J lost 0 bases. Germline assignment: CDR1 MNHEY and CDR2 SMNVEV (reference sequence). The CDR3 length is 18 residues. The CDR3 DNA reads TGTGCCAGCAGTTTATCGACACAGGGGAGCTCCTATAATTCACCCCTCCACTTT. Protein sequence: CASSLSTQGSSYNSPLHF.

CDR3 DNA: TGCGCCAGCAGCTCGTCGGGGGGTGGTTATGGCTACACCTTC. This translates into CASSSSGGGYGYTF. This rearrangement joins TRBV5-1 to TRBJ1-2; perhaps TRBD1 as D (5 bases). This CDR3 has 14 amino acids. Per the germline V gene, CDR1 is SGHRS and CDR2 is YFSETQ. The V gene lost 3 bases and the J gene lost 5 bases, with 14 bases spanning the gap.

The chain has TRBV7-8 and TRBJ2-2, with 10 nucleotides matching TRBD2. The trim removed 2 bases at V and 1 base at J, leaving 1 base unmatched. Germline-derived CDR1 and CDR2 are SGHVS and FQNEAQ. The CDR3 consists of 16 residues. The CDR3: CASSLRTSGNTGELFF. The CDR3 DNA is TGTGCCAGCAGCTTAAGGACTAGCGGGAACACCGGGGAGCTGTTTTTT. Looking up the rest from reference TRBV7-8 and TRBJ2-2 gives the full variable domain: GAGVSQSPRYKVAKRGQDVALRCDPISGHVSLFWYQQALGQGPEFLTYFQNEAQLDKSGLPSDRFFAERPEGSVSTLKIQRTQQEDSAVYLCASSLRTSGNTGELFFGEGSRLTVL.

This clone was detected once. J is TRBJ1-2 and V is TRBV29-1; unclear D gene. The CDR3 spans 14 residues. Trimming took 1 base from V and 6 from J, leaving 15 bases between them. Germline V gives CDR1 SQVTM, CDR2 ANQGSEA. The CDR3 loop is CSVEGLPISHGYTF. The CDR3 nucleotides read TGCAGCGTTGAAGGCCTGCCTATATCACATGGCTACACCTTC.

The chain employs TRBV28 and TRBJ1-2; perhaps TRBD1 as D (5 bases). The CDR3 loop spans 12 amino acids. V was shortened by 6 bases and J by 5 bases, with 10 bases between the two germline ends. Per germline, CDR1 MDHEN and CDR2 SYDVKM. The CDR3 region has the DNA TGTGCCAGCAGAGGGGCGGAGTATGGCTACACCTTC. Encoded protein: CASRGAEYGYTF.

This clone was seen only a few times. J is TRBJ2-5 and V is TRBV7-9; D is undetermined. This CDR3 contains 13 residues. Germline V gene lookup returns CDR1 SEHNR and CDR2 FQNEAQ (reference sequence). With 2 bases removed from V and 2 bases from J, the gap between germline ends came to 6 bases. CDR3 region: CASSLIQQETQYF. The DNA of the CDR3 is TGTGCCAGCAGCTTAATCCAACAAGAGACCCAGTACTTC.

This clone occurred a few times. The chain employs TRBV24-1 and TRBJ2-1; possibly TRBD2 for D (6 bases). The V gene's germline CDR1 is KGHDR and CDR2 SFDVKD. The V and J ends lost 4 bases and 6 bases respectively, with 18 bases between them. There are 16 residues in the CDR3. This chain's CDR3 is CATSDVGTSTVNEQFF. Written as DNA, the CDR3 is TGTGCCACCAGTGACGTCGGTACTAGCACGGTCAATGAGCAGTTCTTC.

V usage is TRBV7-9 and J usage is TRBJ2-2; 7 bases match TRBD2. After removal of 6 bases from V and 4 bases from J, the junction contained 14 bases not matched to a gene. The CDR3 contains 17 residues. The germline V gene has CDR1 SEHNR and CDR2 FQNEAQ (reference sequence). The CDR3 here is CASSPPLREAVTGELFF. The CDR3 DNA reads as TGTGCCAGCAGTCCTCCCCTTCGGGAGGCGGTCACCGGGGAGCTGTTTTTT.

The chain is built from TRBV4-1 and TRBJ2-1; 9 nucleotides match TRBD2. In germline, CDR1 is MGHRA, CDR2 YSYEKL. V shed 2 bases, J shed 9 bases, and the junction held 11 bases outside the gene matches. The CDR3 is made up of 16 amino acids. The CDR3 region has the DNA TGCGCCAGCAGCCAAAATACGGTAGCGGGAGCTCTTGAGCAGTTCTTC. It is translated as CASSQNTVAGALEQFF.

The chain recombines TRBV4-3 with TRBJ2-5; the match to TRBD2 covers 9 bases. Unmatched junction bases numbered 5, after V lost 1 base and J lost 2 bases. This CDR3 spans 16 amino acids. The germline gives CDR1 LGHNA, CDR2 YSLEER. CDR3 DNA: TGCGCCAGCAGCCAAGCCTCTAGCGGGATACAAGAGACCCAGTACTTC. Amino acid sequence: CASSQASSGIQETQYF.

This clone was detected a few times. The V and J genes are TRBV27 and TRBJ1-6; TRBD1 matches at 7 bases. This CDR3 is 19 amino acids long. V shed 4 bases, J shed 5 bases, and the junction held 17 bases outside the gene matches. The germline CDR1 and CDR2 sequences are MNHEY and SMNVEV (reference sequence). The CDR3 spells CASSYNRGPLPTNNSPLHF. In DNA, the CDR3 is TGTGCCAGCAGTTACAACAGGGGACCTCTTCCAACAAATAATTCACCCCTCCACTTT.

There are a few counts of this clone. This chain uses TRBV30 with TRBJ1-1; 8 positions agree with TRBD1. CDR3 length: 13 amino acids. V was pared by 5 bases and J by 1 base, with 3 bases of the junction left unmatched. Per the germline V gene, CDR1 is GTSNPN and CDR2 is SVGIG (reference sequence). For the CDR3, the DNA is TGTGCCTGGGGAGGACAGGGGAACACTGAAGCTTTCTTT. This sequence encodes CAWGGQGNTEAFF.

The V call is TRBV6-1, the J call TRBJ2-5; 8 bases are a match to TRBD1. This CDR3 contains 16 residues. With 2 bases clipped from V and 0 bases from J, the junction kept 5 bases outside the gene matches. Looked up from germline, CDR1 is MNHNS and CDR2 is SASEGT. The CDR3 here is CASSEWRTGNQETQYF. The CDR3 region has the DNA TGTGCCAGCAGTGAATGGAGGACAGGGAACCAAGAGACCCAGTACTTC.

The V gene is TRBV11-3, the J gene TRBJ2-1; 9 nucleotides match TRBD2. This CDR3 comprises 15 residues. V dropped 3 bases and J dropped 5; count of bases not matched to a gene: 5. Germline CDR1 and CDR2: SGHNT and YENEEA. CDR3 nucleotides: TGTGCCAGCAGCTTTAGTAGCGGGGGCAACAATGAGCAGTTCTTC. Protein product: CASSFSSGGNNEQFF.

This rearrangement joins TRBV5-3 to TRBJ2-3, with 11 bases identical to TRBD2. TRBV5-3 is designated an ORF whose function remains uncertain. With V trimmed by 4 bases and J by 5 bases, 18 bases remained unmatched. This CDR3 is 19 amino acids long. The CDR3 sequence is CARSPVLRPSGRPKDTQYF. In DNA form, the CDR3 reads TGTGCCAGAAGCCCTGTTTTGCGCCCTAGCGGGAGGCCCAAAGATACGCAGTATTTT.

The chain combines TRBV6-6 with TRBJ1-1, with 9 bases identical to TRBD1. V was pared by 2 bases and J by 4 bases, with 2 bases of the junction left unmatched. The CDR3 contains 14 residues. CDR1 and CDR2 (germline): MNHNY, SVGAGI (reference sequence). The CDR3 DNA sequence: TGTGCCAGCAGTTACGGACAGGGGTTCACTGAAGCTTTCTTT. It specifies CASSYGQGFTEAFF.

This clone was seen only a few times. V and J are TRBV7-2 and TRBJ2-5; 10 bases are a match to TRBD1. J was trimmed by 1 base and V by 6 bases; bases with no gene match: 2. Germline V CDR1 and CDR2: SGHTA, FQGNSA. CDR3 length equals 14 residues. The CDR3, as DNA: TGTGCCAGCAGGAGGACAGGGGGCCAAGAGACCCAGTACTTC. As protein: CASRRTGGQETQYF.